Listed below are T cell receptor beta chains from one sample, sequenced in a study of shared clonotypes between healthy human individuals. Sequencing was performed with immunoSEQ multiplex PCR; in TCRdb, only in-frame clones are kept and a portion is missing. The sample lists roughly 2,300,000 clones, approximately 90% occurring once. Sequenced material: naive CD4+ T cells from PBMCs. The source of these receptors is a man between 18 and 29 years old in good health. Some clones in this sample may be carry-over from other donors' samples. Both conserved end residues are part of each CDR3. A D gene is named only where the DNA matches it firmly. Part of the rows lack a size; the others show once, few, many or a class for expanded clones.

D gene	clone size	V gene	J gene	CDR3 DNA	CDR3 protein
NA	NA	TRBV6-5	TRBJ2-1	TGTGCCAGCAGTACCCCGCAGGACAAGGCGGATGAGCAGTTCTTC	CASSTPQDKADEQFF
TRBD1	NA	TRBV6-5	TRBJ2-1	TGTGCCAGCAGCCCCACCGGACAGGGTCTAAATGAGCAGTTCTTC	CASSPTGQGLNEQFF
NA	NA	TRBV7-2	TRBJ2-5	TGTGCCAGCAGCTTAGCGGGCGGTCAAGAGACCCAGTACTTC	CASSLAGGQETQYF
TRBD2	NA	TRBV11-2	TRBJ2-1	TGTGCCAGCAGCTTCTTAGCGGGATCCTACAATGAGCAGTTCTTC	CASSFLAGSYNEQFF
NA	NA	TRBV30	TRBJ2-2	TGTGCCTGGAGTTTTGGGGTCGGGGAGCTGTTTTTT	CAWSFGVGELFF
TRBD1	NA	TRBV5-1	TRBJ1-1	TGCGCCAGCAGCTCCCAGGGGGCCAGTACTGAAGCTTTCTTT	CASSSQGASTEAFF
TRBD2	NA	TRBV5-1	TRBJ2-7	TGCGCCAGCAGCTCGGGGACTAGTGCGCCCTACGAGCAGTACTTC	CASSSGTSAPYEQYF
TRBD1	few	TRBV2	TRBJ1-5	TGTGCCAGCAGTGAAAGACAGGGGAATCAGCCCCAGCATTTT	CASSERQGNQPQHF
NA	NA	TRBV28	TRBJ1-2	TGTGCCAGCAAGACCGGGGCCAACTGGAGTGGCTACACCTTC	CASKTGANWSGYTF
NA	NA	TRBV5-1	TRBJ1-3	TGCGCCAGCAGCTTTGTGGGAGGCGGAAACACCATATATTTT	CASSFVGGGNTIYF
NA	NA	TRBV5-1	TRBJ2-7	TGCGCCAGCAGTAACGCCTACGAGCAGTACTTC	CASSNAYEQYF
TRBD2	NA	TRBV7-2	TRBJ2-7	TGTGCCAGCAGCACTAGCGTCGGGAGCTCCTACGAGCAGTACTTC	CASSTSVGSSYEQYF
TRBD1	NA	TRBV28	TRBJ1-4	TGTGCCAGCAGTCCACAGGGGGCGCCCCGTGGACTGTTTTTT	CASSPQGAPRGLFF
TRBD2	NA	TRBV6-1	TRBJ2-1	TGTGCCAGCATAGGGGAGGGAGAATACAATGAGCAGTTCTTC	CASIGEGEYNEQFF
TRBD1	NA	TRBV5-1	TRBJ2-1	TGCGCCAGCAGCTTGGCCGTTCAGGGGGCTTCTTACAGCAATGAGCAGTTCTTC	CASSLAVQGASYSNEQFF
NA	NA	TRBV28	TRBJ2-3	TGTGCCAGCAGTCTCAGGGACACGCAGTATTTT	CASSLRDTQYF
NA	NA	TRBV6-5	TRBJ2-5	TGTGCCAGCAGCCCGTCGGGGGAGACCCAGTACTTC	CASSPSGETQYF
TRBD1	NA	TRBV19	TRBJ2-5	TGTGCCAGTAGTCAACGGGGGACAGGGGGTGAGACCCAGTACTTC	CASSQRGTGGETQYF
TRBD1	NA	TRBV7-3	TRBJ2-5	TGTGCCAGCAGCTTAATCGGAGCAGGGGGCTCGAACAAAGAGACCCAGTACTTC	CASSLIGAGGSNKETQYF
NA	NA	TRBV5-1	TRBJ1-1	TGCGCCAGCAGCTTGGACGTCAGCACTGAAGCTTTCTTT	CASSLDVSTEAFF
NA	NA	TRBV9	TRBJ2-7	TGTGCCAGCAGCCCCGGGGGTGGCAGCTCCTACGAGCAGTACTTC	CASSPGGGSSYEQYF
NA	few	TRBV7-2	TRBJ1-1	TGTGCCAGCAGCTTCCGACAGGCGGCTTTCTTT	CASSFRQAAFF
NA	NA	TRBV5-1	TRBJ1-5	TGCGCCAGCAGCTTCGGGGGCGCGGGGCAGCCCCAGCATTTT	CASSFGGAGQPQHF
TRBD1	few	TRBV5-6	TRBJ1-2	TGTGCCAGCAGCGAGGCAGACAGGGGGGGCTATGGCTACACCTTC	CASSEADRGGYGYTF
NA	NA	TRBV15	TRBJ1-2	TGTGCCACCAGCTTTCCGACAGGAGTGAAATATGGCTACACCTTC	CATSFPTGVKYGYTF
NA	NA	TRBV18	TRBJ2-2	TGTGCCAGCTCCCAGACTAGTACAACCGGGGAGCTGTTTTTT	CASSQTSTTGELFF
NA	NA	TRBV6-5	TRBJ1-3	TGTGCCAGCAGAGACCCATGGGCTGGAAACACCATATATTTT	CASRDPWAGNTIYF
TRBD2	NA	TRBV7-2	TRBJ2-2	TGTGCCAGCAGCCCTATCATGGTAGCGGGAGATACCGGGGAGCTGTTTTTT	CASSPIMVAGDTGELFF
NA	NA	TRBV27	TRBJ2-3	TGTGCCAGCAGTCCCACACGGACAGCCGGATACACAGATACGCAGTATTTT	CASSPTRTAGYTDTQYF
TRBD2	NA	TRBV7-2	TRBJ2-5	TGTGCCAGCAGGGGGGGGACCTACCGTGGTGGGACCCAGTACTTC	CASRGGTYRGGTQYF
NA	NA	TRBV5-1	TRBJ1-2	TGCGCCAGCAGCTTGGCCAATAATGAAAGGGAAGGCTACACCTTC	CASSLANNEREGYTF
TRBD2	NA	TRBV28	TRBJ2-7	TGTGCCAGCAAAAGGGGAGCGGGAGGGCCCTACGAGCAGTACTTC	CASKRGAGGPYEQYF
NA	NA	TRBV28	TRBJ1-2	TGTGCCAGCTCATGGGGGGCAGGCAACTATGGCTACACCTTC	CASSWGAGNYGYTF
NA	NA	TRBV4-2	TRBJ2-2	TGTGCCAGCAGCCAAGTCCCGGGGGCGACGGACACCGGGGAGCTGTTTTTT	CASSQVPGATDTGELFF
NA	NA	TRBV18	TRBJ1-5	TGTGCCAGCTCACCACAGCAGGTTGGGGGCGATCAGCCCCAGCATTTT	CASSPQQVGGDQPQHF
NA	NA	TRBV4-1	TRBJ1-4	TGCGCCAGCAGCCCCCGACCTCTCCGGGATGAAAAACTGTTTTTT	CASSPRPLRDEKLFF
NA	NA	TRBV10-2	TRBJ2-1	TGCGCCAGCAGCTACGACTTGGGGCGGGAGCAGTTCTTC	CASSYDLGREQFF
NA	NA	TRBV27	TRBJ2-1	TGTGCCAGCAAAAGGGGGGTGTGGTACGAGCAGTTCTTC	CASKRGVWYEQFF
NA	NA	TRBV7-6	TRBJ2-3	TGTGCCAGCAGCTTAGCCGCGAGGGGGAGCACAGATACGCAGTATTTT	CASSLAARGSTDTQYF
NA	NA	TRBV21-1	TRBJ1-6	TGTGCCAGCAGTCGTACTGTAGCTACACATCATAATTCACCCCTCCACTTT	CASSRTVATHHNSPLHF
NA	NA	TRBV19	TRBJ2-1	TGTGCCACTAGCCGCGGACAGTGGGTTGATGAGCAGTTCTTC	CATSRGQWVDEQFF
TRBD1	NA	TRBV6-1	TRBJ1-3	TGTGCCAGCAGTGGACAGGGGGCTTCTGGAAACACCATATATTTT	CASSGQGASGNTIYF
NA	NA	TRBV5-1	TRBJ2-6	TGCGCCACCCGGACTGTTGGGGCCAACGTCCTGACTTTC	CATRTVGANVLTF
TRBD2	NA	TRBV23-1	TRBJ2-2	TGCGCCAGTCCCGGTGGGGGGGATCATCCCGGGGAGCTGTTTTTT	CASPGGGDHPGELFF
NA	NA	TRBV12-2	TRBJ2-2	TGTGCAAGTCGCCTACTTCCGTCACGCGACGCCGGAGGTGACACCGGGGAGCTGTTTTTT	CASRLLPSRDAGGDTGELFF
NA	NA	TRBV25-1	TRBJ1-1	TGTGCCAGCAGTGAATATGGGGGGGACACTGAAGCTTTCTTT	CASSEYGGDTEAFF
TRBD1	NA	TRBV10-1	TRBJ2-7	TGCGCCAGCAGTGAAGCGGCGATAGGGGGCAAGTACGAGCAGTACTTC	CASSEAAIGGKYEQYF
NA	NA	TRBV12-5	TRBJ1-2	TGTGCTAGTGGTTTCTATCTGGGGTCTGGCTACACCTTC	CASGFYLGSGYTF
TRBD1	once	TRBV10-3	TRBJ1-5	TGTGCCATCAGTGCGGGACAGGGAGAAGACAATCAGCCCCAGCATTTT	CAISAGQGEDNQPQHF
NA	NA	TRBV2	TRBJ2-1	TGTGCCAGCAGTGAGTATGAGCAGTTCTTC	CASSEYEQFF
NA	NA	TRBV11-3	TRBJ1-1	TGTGCCAGCGGCTTACATTCCTCCCCTCTGGATGCTTTCTTT	CASGLHSSPLDAFF
NA	NA	TRBV29-1	TRBJ2-1	TGCAGCGTTGTCCCTCCCGGCGGGCAGTTCTTC	CSVVPPGGQFF
TRBD2	NA	TRBV9	TRBJ2-1	TGTGCCAGCAGCGTGACCGGGACTAGCGGATACAATGAGCAGTTCTTC	CASSVTGTSGYNEQFF
NA	NA	TRBV4-2	TRBJ2-3	TGTGCCAGCAGCCGAACGACTGCCCCTAGCACAGATACGCAGTATTTT	CASSRTTAPSTDTQYF
NA	once	TRBV29-1	TRBJ1-5	TGCAGCGTTGTAATAGGCGGAAGTCGTGATCGGCATTTT	CSVVIGGSRDRHF
NA	NA	TRBV18	TRBJ1-1	TGTGCCAGCTCACGTATCCAGGGTCTTGACACTGAAGCTTTCTTT	CASSRIQGLDTEAFF